These T cell receptor beta chains were read from a single sample in a study of glioma-infiltrating T cells. TCRdb passed the multiplex PCR reads through MiXCR, listing each CDR3 protein once. Of a few hundred thousand distinct CDR3 sequences listed, more than 35% are singletons. The sequencing input was glioma tissue, nonneoplastic brain tissue, or PBMCs (not recorded which). Receptor source: a human donor with low-grade glioma or glioblastoma, undergoing nonglioma brain surgery, or in good health (not recorded which). CDR3s include the opening cysteine and the closing phenylalanine or tryptophan. The order of the fields is clone size, CDR3 length, D gene, V gene, J gene, CDR3 protein, CDR3 DNA. A D gene is named only where the DNA matches it firmly. Clone size is given for some rows only: seen once, a few or many times, or a class if the clone is expanded.

-,15,TRBD2,TRBV7-9,TRBJ2-1,CASSFLAGENNKQFF,TGTGCCAGCAGCTTCCTAGCGGGAGAGAACAATAAGCAGTTCTTC
few,13,-,TRBV7-9,TRBJ2-7,CASSFQGTREQYF,TGTGCCAGCAGCTTTCAGGGGACGAGGGAGCAGTACTTC
few,17,-,TRBV7-2,TRBJ2-3,CASSHSSAWGGTDTQYF,TGTGCCAGCAGCCACTCTAGCGCCTGGGGAGGCACAGATACGCAGTATTTT
-,12,-,TRBV18,TRBJ2-1,CASSPLPDEQFF,TGTGCCAGCTCACCCCTACCTGATGAGCAGTTCTTC
many,13,-,TRBV6-5,TRBJ2-1,CASSYVRGNEQFF,TGTGCCAGCAGTTACGTTAGGGGGAATGAGCAGTTCTTC
once,14,-,TRBV19,TRBJ1-4,CASSTQTTNEKLFF,TGTGCCAGTAGTACACAGACAACTAATGAAAAACTGTTTTTT
many,16,TRBD1,TRBV27,TRBJ2-7,CASSLSTGQAAYEQYF,TGTGCCAGCAGTTTATCAACGGGACAGGCCGCCTACGAGCAGTACTTC
many,13,TRBD2,TRBV6-1,TRBJ2-3,CASSDGRVRAQYF,TGTGCCAGCAGTGACGGGAGGGTAAGAGCGCAGTATTTT
-,12,-,TRBV5-5,TRBJ2-7,CASGLAAYEQYF,TGTGCCAGCGGCTTAGCAGCCTACGAGCAGTACTTC
-,16,-,TRBV7-9,TRBJ1-2,CASSLGAGDYLYGYTF,TGTGCCAGCAGCTTAGGTGCGGGAGACTACCTCTATGGCTACACCTTC
many,16,-,TRBV6-1,TRBJ2-5,CASSESFRAMMETQYF,TGTGCCAGCAGTGAATCGTTTAGGGCAATGATGGAGACCCAGTACTTC
many,11,-,TRBV28,TRBJ1-1,CASSLQRVAFF,TGTGCCAGCAGCCTACAGAGGGTAGCTTTCTTT
many,14,-,TRBV28,TRBJ1-1,CASSSGTTNTEAFF,TGTGCCAGCAGTTCCGGGACAACGAACACTGAAGCTTTCTTT
few,14,-,TRBV20-1,TRBJ2-3,CSARRGDATHTQYF,TGCAGTGCTAGACGCGGGGATGCCACACATACGCAGTATTTT
many,13,-,TRBV28,TRBJ1-1,CASIQFRGTEAFF,TGTGCCAGCATTCAATTTAGGGGCACTGAAGCTTTCTTT
many,16,TRBD2,TRBV7-2,TRBJ2-3,CASSSLAGGLTDTQYF,TGTGCCAGCAGCTCCCTAGCGGGAGGGCTCACAGATACGCAGTATTTT
-,15,-,TRBV11-2,TRBJ2-7,CASSSPRTGPYEQYF,TGTGCCAGCAGCTCCCCTAGGACGGGCCCCTACGAGCAGTACTTC
-,14,TRBD2,TRBV7-9,TRBJ2-1,CASSLLAGSNEQFF,TGTGCCAGCAGCTTGCTAGCGGGGTCCAATGAGCAGTTCTTC
many,14,-,TRBV27,TRBJ2-7,CASSLRDSYGEQYF,TGTGCCAGCAGTTTAAGGGACTCGTACGGAGAGCAGTACTTC
-,14,-,TRBV7-2,TRBJ1-4,CASTGGRAEEKLFF,TGTGCCAGCACCGGGGGCAGGGCCGAAGAAAAACTGTTTTTT
-,14,-,TRBV20-1,TRBJ2-7,CGDRDTGVSYEQYF,TGCGGTGATAGAGACACAGGCGTTTCCTACGAGCAGTACTTC
-,16,-,TRBV20-1,TRBJ1-5,CSARLMAPYSNQPQHF,TGCAGTGCTAGACTCATGGCTCCCTATAGCAATCAGCCCCAGCATTTT
-,17,TRBD2,TRBV5-1,TRBJ2-1,CASSPRLAGGENNEQFF,TGCGCCAGCAGCCCGCGACTAGCGGGAGGGGAAAATAATGAGCAGTTCTTC
few,14,TRBD2,TRBV20-1,TRBJ2-7,CSYPLAESSYEQYF,TGCAGCTACCCCCTAGCGGAAAGCTCCTACGAGCAGTACTTC
-,17,TRBD1,TRBV6-2/TRBV6-3,TRBJ2-1,CASSYDRETTPPGEQFF,TGTGCCAGCAGTTACGACAGGGAGACGACCCCTCCAGGGGAGCAGTTCTTC
few,13,TRBD1,TRBV20-1,TRBJ2-1,CSVGQGIYNEQFF,TGCAGTGTGGGACAGGGGATATACAATGAGCAGTTCTTC
few,15,-,TRBV10-3,TRBJ2-1,CAISTSGSSYNEQFF,TGTGCCATCAGTACAAGCGGAAGCTCCTACAATGAGCAGTTCTTC
many,15,TRBD1,TRBV28,TRBJ1-1,CASSLWDRGGTEAFF,TGTGCCAGCAGTTTATGGGACAGGGGAGGGACTGAAGCTTTCTTT
few,14,TRBD2,TRBV5-1,TRBJ2-7,CASGILAGGAEQYF,TGCGCCAGCGGAATTTTAGCGGGAGGAGCCGAGCAGTACTTC
few,13,TRBD2,TRBV12-3/TRBV12-4,TRBJ2-7,CAIAGGPTYEQYF,TGTGCCATCGCGGGAGGGCCGACCTACGAGCAGTACTTC
few,12,-,TRBV20-1,TRBJ2-2,CSANSAVGELFF,TGCAGTGCTAACAGTGCGGTCGGGGAGCTGTTTTTT
-,14,-,TRBV4-1,TRBJ1-6,CASSPYSVNSPLHF,TGCGCCAGCAGCCCGTACTCGGTTAATTCACCCCTCCACTTT
many,14,-,TRBV28,TRBJ2-3,CASSPSYMADTQYF,TGTGCCAGCAGCCCTAGCTATATGGCAGATACGCAGTATTTT
few,16,TRBD2,TRBV28,TRBJ2-5,CASSLGKLAGVETQYF,TGTGCCAGCAGTTTAGGAAAACTAGCGGGAGTGGAGACCCAGTACTTC
many,12,-,TRBV7-2,TRBJ2-1,CASSLMRSEQFF,TGTGCCAGCAGCTTAATGAGGTCTGAGCAGTTCTTC
few,15,TRBD1,TRBV7-9,TRBJ2-5,CASSLRPTGMETQYF,TGTGCCAGCAGCTTACGTCCGACAGGGATGGAGACCCAGTACTTC
few,14,-,TRBV6-2/TRBV6-3,TRBJ2-2,CASSGLANTGELFF,TGTGCCAGCAGCGGTCTAGCAAACACCGGGGAGCTGTTTTTT
-,15,TRBD2,TRBV28,TRBJ2-3,CASSIAGAGTDTQYF,TGTGCCAGCAGTATAGCGGGAGCTGGTACAGATACGCAGTATTTT
many,12,-,TRBV27,TRBJ1-1,CASSSLNSEAFF,TGTGCCAGCAGTTCCCTCAACTCTGAAGCTTTCTTT
-,13,TRBD1,TRBV7-2,TRBJ1-2,CASTIREGAGYTF,TGTGCCAGCACCATACGGGAGGGGGCTGGCTACACCTTC
-,14,-,TRBV27,TRBJ1-2,CASSPPRGSYNYTF,TGTGCCAGCAGTCCCCCGAGAGGGAGCTATAACTACACCTTC
few,15,-,TRBV7-2,TRBJ2-2,CASSSLGANTGELFF,TGTGCCAGCAGCTCACTCGGAGCCAACACCGGGGAGCTGTTTTTT
many,14,TRBD1,TRBV20-1,TRBJ2-5,CSARGTGALETQYF,TGCAGTGCTAGGGGGACAGGGGCTTTGGAGACCCAGTACTTC
-,13,-,TRBV29-1,TRBJ2-7,CSVEAGSSYEQYF,TGCAGCGTTGAGGCAGGGAGCTCCTACGAGCAGTACTTC
few,16,TRBD2,TRBV6-1,TRBJ2-7,CASSSWFSGSPYEQYF,TGTGCCAGCAGCTCATGGTTTAGCGGGAGTCCCTACGAGCAGTACTTC
few,16,TRBD1,TRBV4-1,TRBJ2-5,CASSQDRTGGRGHQYF,TGCGCCAGCAGCCAAGATCGGACAGGGGGTAGAGGACACCAGTACTTC
few,15,-,TRBV2,TRBJ1-1,CASSEQGSWNTEAFF,TGTGCCAGCAGTGAACAGGGGAGTTGGAACACTGAAGCTTTCTTT
many,18,-,TRBV6-1,TRBJ1-3,CASSRTEPLYISGNTIYF,TGTGCCAGTAGTCGAACAGAACCGCTATATATCTCTGGAAACACCATATATTTT
few,17,TRBD1,TRBV4-2,TRBJ2-7,CASSPKESGTGMDEQYF,TGTGCCAGCAGCCCAAAAGAGTCCGGGACAGGAATGGATGAGCAGTACTTC
-,12,-,TRBV28,TRBJ1-1,CASSPQDTEAFF,TGTGCCAGCAGCCCACAGGACACTGAAGCTTTCTTT
-,11,-,TRBV6-5,TRBJ1-1,CASSYSACASF,TGTGCCAGCAGTTACTCGGCCTGCGCTTCCTTT